A single sample gave rise to the 12 T cell receptor beta chains below, sequenced in a study of beta chain features in type 1 diabetes. TCRB transcripts that were expressed got sequenced, as all of the isolated RNA had been reverse transcribed. Sequencing used immunoSEQ multiplex PCR; TCRdb keeps in-frame clones, though not all of them. Here the sample spans 600,000 to 650,000 clones, about 14% being singletons. Sequencing was performed on naive CD4+ T cells from blood. Receptor source: a man younger than 35 in good health.

This clone was counted a few times. The CDR3 protein is CAWSPPWGATYEQYF. The CDR3 DNA is TGTGCCTGGAGTCCTCCCTGGGGAGCGACCTACGAGCAGTACTTC. The chain has TRBV30 and TRBJ2-7; D possibly corresponds to TRBD2 (5 bases). Looked up from germline, CDR1 is GTSNPN and CDR2 is SVGIG (reference sequence). This CDR3 contains 15 residues. V was shortened by 2 bases and J by 2 bases, with 16 bases between the two germline ends.

This chain joins TRBV5-1 and TRBJ2-7, with a weak D call TRBD2 (6 bases). The V and J ends lost 0 bases and 9 bases respectively, with 16 bases between them. The CDR3 length is 14 residues. In germline, CDR1 is SGHRS, CDR2 YFSETQ. CDR3 in DNA: TGCGCCAGCAGCTTGGCGGGTCGGGGGAGTCGGCAGTACTTC. This sequence encodes CASSLAGRGSRQYF.

The rearrangement joins TRBV5-1 to TRBJ2-7; D is undetermined. The V and J ends lost 0 bases and 7 bases respectively, with 11 bases between them. The CDR3 runs 13 residues. Germline CDR1 reads SGHRS; CDR2 reads YFSETQ. The CDR3 region has the DNA TGCGCCAGCAGCTTGGCGGTGGTGGGGGAGCAGTACTTC. Amino acids: CASSLAVVGEQYF.

The gene calls are TRBV7-9 and TRBJ2-7; D gene uncertain. Per the germline V gene, CDR1 is SEHNR and CDR2 is FQNEAQ (reference sequence). With 6 bases removed from V and 3 bases from J, the gap between germline ends came to 15 bases. The CDR3 consists of 14 residues. The CDR3 nucleotides are TGTGCCAGCAGTCCGCTTCCCGAAGGCTACGAGCAGTACTTC. This encodes CASSPLPEGYEQYF.

In its sample, this clone was seen a few times. The same CDR3 arises from other DNA sequences in this sample as well. J is TRBJ1-2 and V is TRBV29-1; TRBD1 might be the D (6 bases). Trimming cost V 4 bases and J 2 bases, with 8 bases left between them. Germline V gene sequence: CDR1 SQVTM, CDR2 ANQGSEA. CDR3 size: 12 residues. CDR3 bases: TGCAGCGTTGGCACAGGGAACTATGGCTACACCTTC. This translates into CSVGTGNYGYTF.

A note on this clone: Within the sample, other DNA sequences also encode this same CDR3. This chain links TRBV25-1 with TRBJ1-4; 9 bases line up with TRBD1. Losses at the gene ends were 4 bases for V and 7 bases for J; bases not matched to a gene: 7. Germline CDR1 reads MGHDK; CDR2 reads SYGVNS. The length of the CDR3 is 15 residues. The DNA for the CDR3 is TGTGCCAGCAGTGCCCGACAGGGGGTTGGTGAAAAACTGTTTTTT. Its protein product is CASSARQGVGEKLFF. The full variable domain, completed using reference TRBV25-1 and TRBJ1-4, is EADIYQTPRYLVIGTGKKITLECSQTMGHDKMYWYQQDPGMELHLIHYSYGVNSTEKGDLSSESTVSRIRTEHFPLTLESARPSHTSQYLCASSARQGVGEKLFFGSGTQLSVL.

This clone has a handful of counts. The genes are TRBV7-3 and TRBJ1-2; TRBD1 is a possible D gene (5 bases). This CDR3 is 12 amino acids long. Trimming cost V 4 bases and J 8 bases, with 11 bases left between them. CDR1 is SGHTA, CDR2 FQGTGA, per germline. The CDR3 protein is CASSSSGTGYTF. For the CDR3, the DNA is TGTGCCAGCAGCTCCTCTGGGACGGGCTACACCTTC.

This clone showed up just a few times. The CDR3, as DNA: TGTGCCAGCAGCGAGCAGTTGCACAATGAGCAGTTCTTC. Amino acids: CASSEQLHNEQFF. The chain combines TRBV7-3 with TRBJ2-1, with unresolved D. Looked up from germline, CDR1 is SGHTA and CDR2 is FQGTGA. The CDR3 is made up of 13 amino acids. The V and J ends lost 5 bases and 5 bases respectively, with 10 bases between them.

This clone was seen more than once but under ten times. The chain is built from TRBV5-6 and TRBJ1-5; 9 bases are shared with TRBD1. V was pared by 4 bases and J by 3 bases, with 2 bases of the junction left unmatched. CDR1 is SGHDT and CDR2 is YYEEEE in the germline V gene. This CDR3 contains 14 residues. The CDR3 DNA is TGTGCCAGCAGCCGGACAGGGGACAATCAGCCCCAGCATTTT. Amino acids: CASSRTGDNQPQHF. The variable domain in full, with the rest retrieved from reference TRBV5-6 and TRBJ1-5, is DAGVTQSPTHLIKTRGQQVTLRCSPKSGHDTVSWYQQALGQGPQFIFQYYEEEERQRGNFPDRFSGHQFPNYSSELNVNALLLGDSALYLCASSRTGDNQPQHFGDGTRLSIL.

This clone came up a few times. The chain links TRBV4-2 to TRBJ2-3; 11 bases are shared with TRBD2. The CDR3 spans 16 residues. J lost 3 bases, V lost 4 bases, and 6 bases had no gene match. CDR1 and CDR2 from the germline V gene are LGHNA and YNFKEQ. CDR3 protein: CASSRGPSGRTDTQYF. DNA of the CDR3: TGTGCCAGCAGCCGGGGGCCTAGCGGGAGGACAGATACGCAGTATTTT.

The chain carries TRBV27 and TRBJ1-1; D remains unclear. Looked up from germline, CDR1 is MNHEY and CDR2 is SMNVEV (reference sequence). The CDR3 runs 15 residues. V lost 6 bases, J lost 6 bases, and 20 bases lay in between. This chain's CDR3 is CASSSYRQAGAEAFF. In DNA form, the CDR3 reads TGTGCCAGCAGCTCGTACCGCCAGGCAGGCGCTGAAGCTTTCTTT.

This clone has only a few counts. This chain uses TRBV27 with TRBJ2-7; D unclear. CDR1 and CDR2 (germline): MNHEY, SMNVEV (reference sequence). The CDR3 contains 14 residues. V lost 2 bases, J lost 6 bases, and 14 bases lay in between. The CDR3 reads CASSLRIASIEQYF. CDR3 sequence (DNA): TGTGCCAGCAGTTTACGGATCGCTTCAATCGAGCAGTACTTC.